This TCR beta chain derives from a study of blood T cells in healthy people across ages. Study findings and constraints: Naive CD4+ cells and diversity were both higher in long-lived donors than in aged donors.

Combining a sample-barcoded 5' primer with a J-beta primer mix, a second PCR ran for roughly 7 to 12 cycles. Each cDNA was tagged by a template-switch adaptor containing 12 random nucleotides. The yield of each sample was at least 3 million CDR3-containing paired-end reads. TCRdb reprocessed the 5' RACE reads with MiXCR, giving one entry per CDR3 protein. The sample yields 790,000 or so distinct CDR3 sequences, more than 50% seen once. This clonotype turned up a few times. The target antigen is unknown. Total RNA extracted from each sample amounted to at least 6 micrograms. The CDR3 sequence is 15 residues long. The ends lost 0 bases at V and 4 bases at J; junction bases unmatched: 3. The V gene's germline CDR1 is PRHDT and CDR2 FYEKMQ (reference sequence).

This TCR derives from a middle-aged man in good health. Input material: blood. This sequence joins TRBV13 and TRBJ2-7; 10 bases align to TRBD1. Here the CDR3 DNA reads TGTGCCAGCAGCTTAGGGGGACAGGGGTTTTACGAGCAGTACTTC. This sequence encodes CASSLGGQGFYEQYF.